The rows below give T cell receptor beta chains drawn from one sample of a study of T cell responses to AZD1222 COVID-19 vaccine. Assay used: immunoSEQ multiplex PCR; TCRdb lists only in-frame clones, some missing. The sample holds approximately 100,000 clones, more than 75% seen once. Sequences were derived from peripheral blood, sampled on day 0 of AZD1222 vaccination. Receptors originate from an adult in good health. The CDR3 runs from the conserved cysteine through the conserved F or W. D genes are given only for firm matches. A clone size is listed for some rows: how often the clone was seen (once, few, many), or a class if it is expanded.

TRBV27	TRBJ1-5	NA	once	CASSLEWGGLQPQHF	TGTGCCAGCAGTTTAGAGTGGGGGGGGCTTCAGCCCCAGCATTTT
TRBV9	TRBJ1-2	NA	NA	CASSPRIGEIYGYTF	TGTGCCAGCAGCCCCCGCATTGGGGAGATCTATGGCTACACCTTC
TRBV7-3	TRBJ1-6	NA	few	CASSPKGDSPLHF	TGTGCCAGCAGCCCTAAAGGTGATTCACCCCTCCACTTT
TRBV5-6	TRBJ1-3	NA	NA	CASSLAWGNTIYF	TGTGCCAGCAGCTTGGCTTGGGGGAACACCATATATTTT
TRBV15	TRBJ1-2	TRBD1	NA	CATSRDGIGGNNYGYTF	TGTGCCACCAGCAGAGATGGGATAGGGGGCAATAACTATGGCTACACCTTC
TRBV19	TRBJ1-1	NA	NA	CASSMPGHPNTEAFF	TGTGCCAGTAGTATGCCCGGACACCCGAACACTGAAGCTTTCTTT
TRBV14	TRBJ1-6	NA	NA	CASSLQGIFYNSPLHF	TGTGCCAGCAGCCTACAGGGAATATTCTATAATTCACCCCTCCACTTT
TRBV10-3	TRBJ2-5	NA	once	CAISESSGRETQYF	TGTGCCATCAGTGAGTCGAGTGGGAGGGAGACCCAGTACTTC
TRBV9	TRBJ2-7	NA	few	CASSPYDGTVQIPYF	TGTGCCAGCAGCCCATACGACGGGACGGTCCAAATCCCGTACTTC
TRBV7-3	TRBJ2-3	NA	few	CASSPQGPDTQYF	TGTGCCAGCAGCCCCCAAGGACCAGATACGCAGTATTTT
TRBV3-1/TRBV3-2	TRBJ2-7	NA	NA	CASSQRTDEQYF	TGTGCCAGCAGCCAAAGGACAGACGAGCAGTACTTC
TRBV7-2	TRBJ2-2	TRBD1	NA	CASSLNKDRGTGELFF	TGTGCCAGCAGCTTAAACAAAGACAGGGGCACCGGGGAGCTGTTTTTT
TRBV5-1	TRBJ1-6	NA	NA	CASSLEFGQTYNSPLHF	TGCGCCAGCAGCTTGGAGTTCGGACAGACATATAATTCACCCCTCCACTTT
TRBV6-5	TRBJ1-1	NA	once	CASSYSGVIVEAFF	TGTGCCAGCAGTTACTCGGGGGTGATTGTTGAAGCTTTCTTT
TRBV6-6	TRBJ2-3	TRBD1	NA	CASTTRTGEADTQYF	TGTGCCAGCACCACCAGGACAGGGGAGGCAGATACGCAGTATTTT
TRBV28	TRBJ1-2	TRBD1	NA	CASGLRDRPIKGYTF	TGTGCCAGCGGTCTCAGGGACAGGCCCATTAAGGGCTACACCTTC
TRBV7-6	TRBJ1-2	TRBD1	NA	CASSLVVTGDIYGYTF	TGTGCCAGCAGCTTAGTGGTGACAGGGGATATCTATGGCTACACCTTC
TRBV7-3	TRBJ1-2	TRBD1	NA	CASSFGGTGFAGGYTF	TGTGCCAGCAGTTTTGGTGGGACAGGCTTTGCGGGGGGCTACACCTTC
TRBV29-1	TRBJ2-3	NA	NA	CSVETTGTDTQYF	TGCAGCGTTGAAACCACCGGGACAGATACGCAGTATTTT
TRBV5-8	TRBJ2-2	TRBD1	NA	CASSLDGTANTGELFF	TGTGCCAGCAGCTTGGACGGGACAGCTAACACCGGGGAGCTGTTTTTT
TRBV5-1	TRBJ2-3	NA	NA	CASSLEGLQSDTQYF	TGCGCCAGCAGCTTGGAAGGCCTCCAATCAGATACGCAGTATTTT
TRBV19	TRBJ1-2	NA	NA	CASTILHVVGEVPDGYTF	TGTGCCAGTACCATTCTCCACGTGGTGGGTGAGGTTCCGGACGGCTACACCTTC
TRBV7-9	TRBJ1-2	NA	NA	CASSLDLGGYTF	TGTGCCAGCAGCTTAGATCTGGGTGGCTACACCTTC
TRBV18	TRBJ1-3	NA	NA	CASSPNALSGNTIYF	TGTGCCAGCTCCCCCAACGCTCTATCTGGAAACACCATATATTTT
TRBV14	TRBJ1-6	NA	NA	CASSQDLGLTPLHF	TGTGCCAGCAGCCAAGATCTTGGACTAACACCCCTCCACTTT
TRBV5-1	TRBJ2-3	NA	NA	CASSLEGPRGNTQYF	TGCGCCAGCAGCTTGGAGGGACCCCGTGGTAATACGCAGTATTTT
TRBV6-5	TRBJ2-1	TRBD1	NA	CASGTGTGGNEQFF	TGTGCCAGCGGAACCGGGACAGGGGGCAATGAGCAGTTCTTC
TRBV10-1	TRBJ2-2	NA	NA	CASSPGNTGELFF	TGCGCCAGCAGTCCAGGGAACACCGGGGAGCTGTTTTTT
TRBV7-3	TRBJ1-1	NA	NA	CASSLTPAGAEAFF	TGTGCCAGCAGCTTAACTCCGGCAGGGGCGGAAGCTTTCTTT
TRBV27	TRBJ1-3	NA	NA	CASSPGDSGNTIYF	TGTGCCAGCAGTCCAGGGGACTCTGGAAACACCATATATTTT
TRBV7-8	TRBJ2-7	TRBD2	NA	CASSFGDGGGSRAGTYEQYF	TGTGCCAGCAGCTTCGGGGACGGCGGGGGGTCCCGGGCGGGGACCTACGAGCAGTACTTC
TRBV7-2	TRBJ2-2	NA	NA	CASSQQTGGTGELFF	TGTGCCAGCAGCCAACAGACAGGAGGCACCGGGGAGCTGTTTTTT
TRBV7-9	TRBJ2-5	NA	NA	CASSLAYGGPETQYF	TGTGCCAGCAGCTTAGCCTACGGGGGTCCTGAGACCCAGTACTTC
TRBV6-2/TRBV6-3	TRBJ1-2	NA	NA	CASSYRVSGYTF	TGTGCCAGCAGTTACAGGGTTAGCGGCTACACCTTC
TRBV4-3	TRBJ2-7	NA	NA	CASSQESWHYEQYF	TGCGCCAGCAGCCAAGAATCATGGCACTACGAGCAGTACTTC
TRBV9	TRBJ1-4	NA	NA	CASSVRPAINEKLFF	TGTGCCAGCAGCGTACGGCCAGCGATTAATGAAAAACTGTTTTTT
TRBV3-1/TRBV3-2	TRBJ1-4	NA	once	CASSQDQGRFNEKLFF	TGTGCCAGCAGCCAAGATCAGGGAAGGTTCAATGAAAAACTGTTTTTT
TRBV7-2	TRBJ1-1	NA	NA	CASSLMGGGNTEAFF	TGTGCCAGCAGCTTAATGGGGGGGGGAAACACTGAAGCTTTCTTT
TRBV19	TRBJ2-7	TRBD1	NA	CASTGQGLYEQYF	TGTGCCAGTACCGGACAGGGCCTCTACGAGCAGTACTTC
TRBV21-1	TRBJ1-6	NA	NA	CASSTWSNPSSYNSPLHF	TGTGCCAGCAGTACGTGGTCGAACCCGAGCTCCTATAATTCACCCCTCCACTTT
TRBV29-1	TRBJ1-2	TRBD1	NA	CSVRDRRDGYGYTF	TGCAGCGTGAGGGACAGGCGAGACGGCTATGGCTACACCTTC
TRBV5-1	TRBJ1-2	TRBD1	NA	CASSLGTVYGYTF	TGCGCCAGCAGCTTAGGGACAGTCTATGGCTACACCTTC
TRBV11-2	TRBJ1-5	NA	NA	CASSLSGFGNQPQHF	TGTGCCAGCAGCTTATCAGGGTTTGGCAATCAGCCCCAGCATTTT
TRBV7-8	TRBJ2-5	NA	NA	CASSLIRSQETQYF	TGTGCCAGCAGCTTAATCAGGAGCCAAGAGACCCAGTACTTC
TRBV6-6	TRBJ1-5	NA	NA	CASSYSAGQPQHF	TGTGCCAGCAGTTACTCGGCGGGTCAGCCCCAGCATTTT
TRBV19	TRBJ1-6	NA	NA	CASNEGRGGYNSPLHF	TGTGCCAGTAATGAAGGACGGGGCGGGTATAATTCACCCCTCCACTTT
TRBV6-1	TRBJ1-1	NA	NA	CASSDYSSDTEAFF	TGTGCCAGCAGTGATTATAGCAGTGACACTGAAGCTTTCTTT
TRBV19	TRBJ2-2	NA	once	CASSFRVGTGELFF	TGTGCCAGTAGTTTCAGGGTAGGAACCGGGGAGCTGTTTTTT
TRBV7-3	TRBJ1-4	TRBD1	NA	CASSLRVRDRAPFNEKLFF	TGTGCCAGCAGCTTAAGGGTCCGGGACAGGGCCCCCTTTAATGAAAAACTGTTTTTT
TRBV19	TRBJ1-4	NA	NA	CASSIVQGKLFF	TGTGCCAGTAGTATAGTCCAGGGGAAACTGTTTTTT
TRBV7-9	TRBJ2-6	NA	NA	CASSPSWGGHNSGANVLTF	TGTGCCAGCAGCCCCAGCTGGGGAGGCCACAACTCTGGGGCCAACGTCCTGACTTTC
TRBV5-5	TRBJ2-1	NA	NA	CASSFVAGSVYNEQFF	TGTGCCAGCAGCTTCGTTGCGGGGAGCGTTTACAATGAGCAGTTCTTC
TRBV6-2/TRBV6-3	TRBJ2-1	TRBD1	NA	CASSLGQENREQFF	TGTGCCAGCAGTTTGGGACAGGAGAACCGAGAGCAGTTCTTC